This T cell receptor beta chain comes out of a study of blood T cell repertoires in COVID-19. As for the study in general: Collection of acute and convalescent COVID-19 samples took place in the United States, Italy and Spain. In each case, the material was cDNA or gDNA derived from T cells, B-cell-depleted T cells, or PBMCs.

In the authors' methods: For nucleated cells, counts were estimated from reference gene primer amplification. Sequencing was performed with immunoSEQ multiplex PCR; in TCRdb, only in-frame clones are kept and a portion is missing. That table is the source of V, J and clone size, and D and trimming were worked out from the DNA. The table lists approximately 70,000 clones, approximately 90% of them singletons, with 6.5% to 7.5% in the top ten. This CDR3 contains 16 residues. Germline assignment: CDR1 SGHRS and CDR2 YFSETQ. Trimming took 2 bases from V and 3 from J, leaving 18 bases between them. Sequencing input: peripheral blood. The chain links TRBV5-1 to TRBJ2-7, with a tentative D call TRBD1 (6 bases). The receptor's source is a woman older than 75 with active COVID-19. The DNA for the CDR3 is TGCGCCAGCAGCTTTCCTTCGGGACACCAGCTCTACGAGCAGTACTTC. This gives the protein CASSFPSGHQLYEQYF.